The T cell receptor (beta chain) described here comes from a study of cytomegalovirus exposure and HLA in healthy donors (TCRdb year 2017). Notes on the research overall: An earlier analysis of several hundred of the donors reported about 260 Gb of sequence data and 117 million unique TCR beta sequences obtained from about 200 million T cells. An early release covering roughly 600 HLA-typed donors comprised approximately 300 gigabases of sequencing data and around 80 million unique TCR sequences. Of the roughly 400 genotyped donors, approximately 83% fell in the genetic ancestry cluster associated with self-reported Caucasian donors. The study aimed to test whether signatures of past pathogen exposure could be identified by cataloging public T cell receptors. The T cell repertoires of 666 subjects were profiled by immunosequencing and related to cytomegalovirus serostatus. In addition to the first cohort of about 650 subjects, a separate validation cohort of over 90 different subjects was used. To predict cytomegalovirus infection status, the study brought together high-throughput TCR immunosequencing, statistical association of individual TCRs with disease status, and machine learning. A later analysis re-examined previously published TCR beta repertoires from more than 650 donors and added high-resolution HLA genotyping to investigate patterns of TCR occurrence. Rather than drawing on any new phenotypic data, the later analysis identified candidate immune exposures from TCR beta sequences and the way those sequences occurred across donors. In an earlier analysis of over 550 of the donors, high-throughput TCR beta sequencing was used to judge whether each TCR beta V gene segment behaved as functional or pseudogenic. Donor age, sex, ethnicity and CMV serostatus were compiled alongside the repertoire data. Genome-wide SNP genotypes for about 65% of the 666 donors were used in a later genetic analysis, which treated that subset as a discovery cohort. All discovery cohort repertoires had been generated using a single sequencing platform. HLA typing included class I and class II loci at four-digit resolution. Typing coverage varied by locus: roughly 629-640 donors for A, B, C, DRB1 and DQB1; some 520 for DQA1; nearly 610 for DPA1; under 490 for DPB1. Roughly 5 DR-DQ haplotypes were treated as single units for association and clustering because of strong linkage in the cohort. Across approximately 400 genotyped donors of the cohort, an average of 235,054 unique TCR beta nucleotide sequences per donor were sequenced, and around 19% of those sequences were non-productive. Points the paper makes about the study in general: The presence/absence analyses assumed that sequencing depth was roughly uniform across donors, and that assumption may not be true. Because counts were too low, some 17 rarely observed V segments, including chromosome 9 orphons, were excluded from the earlier analysis of a few hundred of the donors. In a later analysis, most CMV-associated TCR beta chains were found to appear HLA-restricted, with HLA associations seemingly driven largely by CMV exposure. A group of highly shared sequence variants was considered likely to be a technical artifact of the sequencing pipeline. V-gene and J-gene trimming of TCR beta chains was associated with a missense DCLRE1C variant in a later genetic analysis, and the association was replicated in an independent cohort. According to the authors, the approach could potentially be generalized to other disease states and immunological phenotypes. The 87-base-pair reads could not distinguish some IMGT-functional V segments, including TRBV6-2 and TRBV6-3, so those segments were excluded. According to a later analysis, parvovirus B19, influenza, CMV and Epstein-Barr virus appeared linked to several top co-occurrence clusters. A total of 150 to 200 TCR beta chains were listed by the study as associated with cytomegalovirus. Compared with equally common non-associated chains, HLA-associated TCR beta chains in a later analysis were more clonally expanded and had lower generation probabilities. When HLA alleles, especially DR and DQ, strongly co-occurred, TCR associations were difficult to assign to individual alleles. In this cohort, only TCR beta chains were sequenced, and detectable features were limited by the absence of alpha or paired-chain data. In a later genetic analysis, fewer N-insertions in productive TCRs were reported among donors in an Asian-associated ancestry cluster than the roughly 670-donor mean. A later analysis found that TCR association rates varied across HLA loci, with DRB1 alleles showing the most associated TCRs and HLA-C alleles the fewest. For the cohort, immune exposure information was limited to CMV serostatus. HLA typing was unavailable for some donors at each locus, so association tests used only the typed subset. A few of the identified cytomegalovirus-associated TCR beta chains were confirmed in vitro to be specific for cytomegalovirus antigens. A further reported finding was that TCR beta sequences accurately predicted the HLA-A and HLA-B alleles for most subjects in the first cohort. Specific HLA alleles were associated with roughly 17,000 TCR beta sequences at a false discovery rate of 0.05 in a later analysis. Linkage disequilibrium might explain the correlated functional status among segregating V segments, but an unknown experimental factor could not be excluded. An earlier analysis of some 590 of the donors showed that most TCR beta V segments appeared in productive rearrangements either about 87% or about 30% of the time, which broadly matched IMGT annotations. While some public TCRs were present in many individuals, most TCR sequences turned up only very rarely across donors. In both the original and validation cohorts, the classifier was reported to diagnose cytomegalovirus status with high specificity and sensitivity.

The cohort comprised 710 or so healthy bone marrow donors. At the time of sampling, every cohort member was nominally healthy, though immune exposures that went unrecorded were likely present. The donor was CMV seropositive and was included in the group of 250 to 300 seropositive cohort members. Every donor gave a peripheral blood sample, and the peripheral blood mononuclear cells from that sample were used for TCR beta sequencing. Genomic DNA was extracted from the blood cell samples with the Qiagen DNeasy Blood Extraction Kit. This clone turned up a few times. The target of this receptor is not known. Base-call qualities are not available, and no considerably larger clone is one nucleotide away. Counted from cysteine to phenylalanine, this CDR3 has 16 amino acids. Solely the CDR3 DNA is kept, with 48 bases framed from the first base. In the germline V gene, CDR1 corresponds to LGHNA and CDR2 to YNFKEQ. V loses 0 bases of germline sequence and J loses 2 bases, and the interval between the two ends is 13 bases.

Receptors were amplified or captured by the immunoSEQ multiplex PCR assay. For the multiplex PCR, a mixture combining 60 forward primers for TCR Vbeta segments and 13 reverse primers for TCR Jbeta segments was used. The CDR3 region of rearranged TCR beta genes was amplified from genomic DNA with a multiplex PCR assay. The Illumina HiSeq System was used to sequence the amplified TCR beta libraries as 87-base-pair reads. The paper's processing steps were these. A later analysis counted tens of millions of unique TCR beta chains across the roughly 700 repertoires, and around 12 million of these chains were shared by at least two donors. A nearest-neighbor algorithm error-corrected the raw reads and collapsed the reads into unique sequences, merging closely related sequences to remove PCR and sequencing errors. V, D and J gene segments were assigned by aligning CDR3 sequences to IMGT reference sequences. For a sequence to be retained, a match of at least six nucleotides was required to both a V gene segment and a J gene segment. Rearrangements were classified as productive when the CDR3 lacked stop codons and remained in frame with V and J, and all other rearrangements were classified as non-productive. CDR3 was defined according to IMGT convention as the region running from the second conserved V-encoded cysteine to the conserved J-encoded phenylalanine. In an earlier analysis of around 570 of the donors, sequences lacking an unambiguous match to a single V gene segment were excluded. In an earlier analysis of about 590 of the donors, a V segment was called functional when productive rearrangements were above 56.7%, and segregating when the standard deviation between donors exceeded 5%. A statistical classification framework was built for diagnosing cytomegalovirus status from the catalog of TCR beta chain sequences. In a later analysis, V and J genes were assigned by comparing TCR nucleotide sequences against IMGT/GENE-DB human TR gene sequences. The TCRdist pipeline was used in a later analysis to assign CDR3 sequences and most-parsimonious VDJ recombination scenarios. In a later analysis, each TCR beta chain was defined by its CDR3 amino acid sequence together with its V-gene family, and reads without a unique V-gene family were excluded. In a later analysis, several hundred highly shared, low-generation-probability nucleotide sequences were removed to address suspected cross-contamination and a sequencing artifact. For each public chain, a later analysis derived a clonal expansion index from normalized ranks of inferred template counts within each repertoire. In a later analysis, generation probabilities were computed using a VDJ recombination model fitted to out-of-frame rearrangements, and the results were checked against IGoR. In a later analysis, TCR-TCR, TCR-HLA and TCR-CMV co-occurrence was scored with hypergeometric tests, and a repertoire-size bias correction was applied to TCR pairs. A later analysis estimated false discovery rates by permuting HLA or CMV assignments 20 times. In a later analysis, co-occurring TCRs were grouped using DBSCAN, and TCRdist sequence similarity was added for clustering within HLA-allele-positive subsets. For co-occurrence clustering, repertoires with fewer than 30,000 or more than 120,000 public chains were excluded, along with about five repertoires with anomalous nucleotide sharing. TCRdb carries this immuneACCESS record with in-frame sequences only. Its versions omit some clonotypes, under half of them owing to an unresolved V gene in the studies checked, with the rest unexplained. Clone size and V and J calls were adopted from that table, with D and trimming inferred from the DNA. The sample table records about 160,000 clones; roughly three quarters of these occur just once. The ten largest make up around 6.8% of the sample.

The clonotype originates from a man aged 40-49 years in good health and CMV-seropositive. Input material: PBMCs. The rearranged segments are TRBV4-2 and TRBJ1-2; possibly the D gene is TRBD1, per 6 matching bases. The CDR3 sequence is CASSQDKGDNNYGYTF. The nucleotide sequence reads as follows: TGTGCCAGCAGCCAAGATAAAGGGGACAACAACTATGGCTACACCTTC.